This T cell receptor (beta chain) was documented in a study of T cell responses to AZD1222 COVID-19 vaccine. The table came from immunoSEQ multiplex PCR; TCRdb's copy has only in-frame clones and leaves some out. This table lists some 150,000 clones. This clonotype originated in an adult in good health. Specimen: peripheral blood.

The CDR3, as DNA: TGTGCCAGCAGCCAAGAAGGGGACAGGGTGATCTATGGCTACACCTTC. This codes for CASSQEGDRVIYGYTF. This rearrangement joins TRBV4-2 to TRBJ1-2, with 9 bases fitting TRBD1. The V segment lost 0 bases and the J segment 4 bases; nucleotides outside the gene matches: 6. The CDR3 spans 16 residues. Per germline, CDR1 LGHNA and CDR2 YNFKEQ.